This T cell receptor (beta chain) stems from a study of cytomegalovirus exposure and HLA in healthy donors. Germline CDR1 and CDR2: SGHTA and FQGTGA. The V and J ends lost 5 bases and 1 base respectively, with 8 bases between them. This CDR3 comprises 14 residues. Notes on this clone: Its antigen is not known.

A multiplex PCR was run with 60 Vbeta primers and 13 Jbeta primers. This table comes from immunoSEQ multiplex PCR, and its TCRdb copy is limited to in-frame clones, with some not included. The repertoire includes some 190,000 clones, around four fifths of them detected once, and about 1.9% sits in the top ten. Donors counted as nominally healthy when sampled, yet unrecorded immune exposures were likely. Regarding the study as a whole: Solely CMV serostatus was available to characterize immune exposure. Trimming of TCR beta V- and J-genes showed a link, identified in a later analysis, to a missense DCLRE1C variant. Fewer N-insertions than the roughly 630-donor mean were reportedly shown by an Asian-associated ancestry cluster in a later analysis.

This receptor was taken from a woman aged 30 to 39 in good health and CMV-seronegative. The genes are TRBV7-3 and TRBJ2-2, with D perhaps matching TRBD2 (5 bases). The sequencing input was PBMCs. As DNA, the CDR3 is TGTGCCAGCAGCCCGGACTTGAACACCGGGGAGCTGTTTTTT. As protein: CASSPDLNTGELFF.